Shown below are 9 T cell receptor beta chains from a single sample sequenced in a study of control samples from healthy donors and cancer patients. Sequencing used immunoSEQ multiplex PCR; TCRdb keeps in-frame clones, though not all of them. The sample contains tens of thousands of clones, approximately 90% of which appear only once. The sample consisted of blood. The receptors originated from a woman aged 25-40 years in good health.

The chain couples TRBV30 to TRBJ1-1; the match to TRBD1 covers 8 bases. There are 12 residues in the CDR3. After removal of 8 bases from V and 4 bases from J, the junction contained 6 bases not matched to a gene. Germline lookup yields CDR1 GTSNPN and CDR2 SVGIG (reference sequence). The CDR3 region has the DNA TGTGCCGTCAGACAGGGGTCCACTGAAGCTTTCTTT. Encoded protein: CAVRQGSTEAFF.

This chain joins TRBV10-2 and TRBJ1-1; the match to TRBD1 covers 9 bases. The germline V gene encodes CDR1 WSHSY and CDR2 SAAADI. The V segment lost 0 bases and the J segment 4 bases; nucleotides outside the gene matches: 6. The CDR3 is made up of 16 amino acids. The CDR3 sequence is CASSESNRGQVTEAFF. CDR3 sequence (DNA): TGCGCCAGCAGTGAGTCGAACAGGGGGCAGGTCACTGAAGCTTTCTTT.

This chain uses TRBV18 with TRBJ1-1; D is unclear. This CDR3 spans 13 amino acids. Germline V gene sequence: CDR1 KGHSH, CDR2 LQKENI. Trimming took 6 bases from V and 1 from J, leaving 9 bases between them. The CDR3 bases are TGTGCCAGCTCGGAAAGACGGAACACTGAAGCTTTCTTT. Translation gives CASSERRNTEAFF.

The sample holds a few counts of this clone. The J gene is TRBJ1-2, the V gene TRBV18; D is perhaps TRBD1 (5 bases). This CDR3 region has 18 residues. Germline loops: CDR1 KGHSH, CDR2 LQKENI. V gave up 2 bases and J gave up 0 bases, with 19 bases separating them. The CDR3 DNA sequence: TGTGCCAGCTCACCAGCATCGGTAACGTCAGGGTCTAACTATGGCTACACCTTC. Residues: CASSPASVTSGSNYGYTF.

The CDR3 DNA follows: TGTGCCAGCAGAGACAGGGGAGGAAACTATGGCTACACCTTC. Its translation: CASRDRGGNYGYTF. This chain joins TRBV3-1 (or the pseudogene TRBV3-2) and TRBJ1-2, with 8 bases matching TRBD1. Per germline, CDR1 LGHDT and CDR2 YNNKEL (reference sequence). Trimming at V came to 6 bases and at J to 2 bases, leaving 5 bases not matched to a gene. The CDR3 covers 14 residues.

V gene TRBV7-6 combines with J gene TRBJ1-6, with D possibly TRBD1 on 6 matching bases. V was shortened by 1 base and J by 8 bases, with 12 bases between the two germline ends. CDR1 is SGHVS and CDR2 is FNYEAQ in the germline V gene. The CDR3 length is 15 residues. The CDR3 region is CASSLVSGADSPLHF. The CDR3 region has the DNA TGTGCCAGCAGCTTAGTATCGGGGGCTGATTCACCCCTCCACTTT.

V and J are TRBV28 and TRBJ1-1; D is undetermined. This CDR3 is 15 amino acids long. Germline-derived CDR1 and CDR2 are MDHEN and SYDVKM. V was cut by 2 bases and J by 4 bases, with 14 bases left in between. The CDR3 sequence: CASSLLPRETTEAFF. CDR3 DNA sequence: TGTGCCAGCAGTTTACTGCCTAGGGAAACCACTGAAGCTTTCTTT.

The chain joins TRBV5-1 to TRBJ1-4; the D is unclear. V was trimmed by 0 bases and J by 0 bases, leaving 6 bases between them. The length of the CDR3 is 15 residues. CDR1 and CDR2 from the germline V gene are SGHRS and YFSETQ. CDR3 region: CASSLGLTTNEKLFF. The CDR3 bases are TGCGCCAGCAGCTTGGGACTGACAACTAATGAAAAACTGTTTTTT. Looking up the rest from reference TRBV5-1 and TRBJ1-4 gives the full variable domain: KAGVTQTPRYLIKTRGQQVTLSCSPISGHRSVSWYQQTPGQGLQFLFEYFSETQRNKGNFPGRFSGRQFSNSRSEMNVSTLELGDSALYLCASSLGLTTNEKLFFGSGTQLSVL.

The V call is TRBV2, the J call TRBJ2-5; 7 nucleotides agree with TRBD1. With V trimmed by 5 bases and J by 2 bases, 8 bases remained unmatched. CDR1 and CDR2 from the germline V gene are SNHLY and FYNNEI. This CDR3 has 15 residues. CDR3: CASSRATGPQETQYF. CDR3 bases: TGTGCCAGCAGTCGGGCGACAGGGCCACAAGAGACCCAGTACTTC.